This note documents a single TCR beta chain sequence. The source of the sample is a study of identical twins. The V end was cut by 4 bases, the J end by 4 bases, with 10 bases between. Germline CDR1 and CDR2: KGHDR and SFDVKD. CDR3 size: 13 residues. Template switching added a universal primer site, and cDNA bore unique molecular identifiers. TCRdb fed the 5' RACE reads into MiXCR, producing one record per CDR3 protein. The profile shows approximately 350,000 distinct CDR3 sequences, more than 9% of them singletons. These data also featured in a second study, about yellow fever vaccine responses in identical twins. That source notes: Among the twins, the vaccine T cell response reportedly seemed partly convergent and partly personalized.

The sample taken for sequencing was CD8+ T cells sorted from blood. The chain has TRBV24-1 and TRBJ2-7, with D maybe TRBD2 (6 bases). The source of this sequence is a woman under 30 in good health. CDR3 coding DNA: TGTGCCACCAGTGACCGGGGACTGTACGAGCAGTACTTC. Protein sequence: CATSDRGLYEQYF.